What follows are 7 T cell receptor beta chains derived from one specimen sequenced in a study of T cell responses to AZD1222 COVID-19 vaccine. Using immunoSEQ multiplex PCR, the repertoire was profiled, and TCRdb retains in-frame clones only, with some absent. The sample contains about 78,000 clones, approximately 86% of which appear only once. The specimen was peripheral blood, collected on day 0 of AZD1222 vaccination. The source is an adult in good health.

This clone was observed a handful of times. The rearrangement uses TRBV5-1 and TRBJ1-6, with a possible D match to TRBD1 (5 bases). Deletions cut 7 bases from V and 8 bases from J, with 16 bases between. This CDR3 spans 14 amino acids. Germline CDR1 SGHRS, CDR2 YFSETQ. DNA for the CDR3: TGCGCCAGCCGCCCCACAAGAGGGGATTCACCCCTCCACTTT. Translated: CASRPTRGDSPLHF.

The chain uses TRBV6-5 and TRBJ2-3, with a tentative D call TRBD1 (6 bases). The ends were cut back, 5 bases at V and 1 base at J, with 13 bases in the middle. The CDR3 contains 15 residues. Germline V gene data show CDR1 as MNHEY and CDR2 as SVGAGI. CDR3 loop: CASSHPRQGTDTQYF. CDR3 coding DNA: TGTGCCAGCAGTCACCCACGACAGGGCACAGATACGCAGTATTTT.

The rearrangement joins TRBV19 to TRBJ2-1, with 13 bases aligning to TRBD2. The CDR3 has 15 residues. The germline CDR1 and CDR2 sequences are LNHDA and SQIVND (reference sequence). The V and J ends lost 8 bases and 11 bases, in that order; junction bases with no gene match: 12. The CDR3 sequence: CASLSSGTSGVKQFF. Written as DNA, the CDR3 is TGTGCCAGTCTATCCTCCGGGACTAGCGGGGTGAAGCAGTTCTTC.

This clone was seen just once. V gene TRBV6-5 combines with J gene TRBJ1-1, with a possible D match to TRBD1 (5 bases). The germline V gene encodes CDR1 MNHEY and CDR2 SVGAGI. V lost 7 bases, J lost 5 bases, and 14 bases lay in between. CDR3 length equals 13 residues. The CDR3 DNA follows: TGTGCCAGCATCCTATCAGGGATAACTGAAGCTTTCTTT. Its translation: CASILSGITEAFF.

The chain is built from TRBV11-1 and TRBJ2-1; D is unresolved. The V gene lost 4 bases and the J gene lost 0 bases, with 4 bases spanning the gap. The CDR3 length is 13 residues. The germline V gene encodes CDR1 SGHAT and CDR2 FQDESV (reference sequence). CDR3 region: CASSYDSYNEQFF. The CDR3, as DNA: TGTGCCAGCAGCTACGACTCCTACAATGAGCAGTTCTTC.

V gene TRBV14 combines with J gene TRBJ1-4, with D tentatively TRBD1 (5 bases). Germline V gene data show CDR1 as SGHDN and CDR2 as FVKESK. The V end was cut by 4 bases, the J end by 2 bases, with 14 bases between. The CDR3 totals 16 residues. CDR3 protein: CASSPLAGYTNEKLFF. The CDR3 region has the DNA TGTGCCAGCAGCCCTTTGGCAGGGTATACTAATGAAAAACTGTTTTTT. The entire variable domain, with the rest obtained from reference TRBV14 and TRBJ1-4, is as follows: EAGVTQFPSHSVIEKGQTVTLRCDPISGHDNLYWYRRVMGKEIKFLLHFVKESKQDESGMPNNRFLAERTGGTYSTLKVQPAELEDSGVYFCASSPLAGYTNEKLFFGSGTQLSVL.

V and J are TRBV7-9 and TRBJ1-2; 7 bases are shared with TRBD1. This CDR3 comprises 14 residues. Per germline, CDR1 SEHNR and CDR2 FQNEAQ (reference sequence). The J segment lost 5 bases and the V segment lost 5 bases, leaving 8 bases of the junction unmatched. The CDR3 nucleotides read TGTGCCAGCAGCACAAGACAGGGAGGGTATGGCTACACCTTC. This translates into CASSTRQGGYGYTF.